Each of the 4 T cell receptor beta chains below was sequenced from the same sample in a study of T cells in Graves' hyperthyroidism and ophthalmopathy. Researchers amplified the TCR beta CDR3 regions from RNA transcripts. Researchers ran a first-round RT-PCR on the TCR CDR3 using the HTBI primer set. MiXCR, applied by TCRdb to the multiplex PCR reads, yields one record per CDR3 protein. Here the sample spans hundreds of thousands of distinct CDR3 sequences, approximately 14% being singletons. What was sequenced was blood. These TCRs come from a woman between 45 and 60 years old with Graves' ophthalmopathy.

The table lists this clonotype with many counts. This rearrangement joins TRBV6-6 to TRBJ1-2; D might be TRBD1 (5 bases). Germline assignment: CDR1 MNHNY and CDR2 SVGAGI (reference sequence). The V gene lost 0 bases and the J gene lost 3 bases, with 11 bases spanning the gap. The CDR3 sequence is 15 residues long. In DNA, the CDR3 is TGTGCCAGCAGTTACTCGCGGGGGTCCCACTATGGCTACACCTTC. As protein: CASSYSRGSHYGYTF.

This clonotype occurred many times. The CDR3 region is CASSFRTGSGVAPGNTIYF. In DNA, the CDR3 is TGTGCCAGCAGTTTCCGGACAGGGAGTGGGGTAGCTCCTGGAAACACCATATATTTT. The rearrangement uses TRBV12-3 or TRBV12-4 and TRBJ1-3; TRBD1 agrees at 8 bases. This CDR3 is built from 19 residues. V was clipped by 3 bases and J by 2 bases; unmatched bases: 15.

Comment on this clonotype: The junction departs from germline at one end; a sequencing error may be responsible. The rearrangement links TRBV24-1 to TRBJ2-3; TRBD2 aligns across 7 bases. The germline CDR1 and CDR2 sequences are KGHDR and SFDVKD. CDR3 length equals 16 residues. CDR3 in DNA: TGTGCCACCAGTGATTTGGGTGGCGGGAGCACAGGTACGCAGTATTTT. Protein: CATSDLGGGSTGTQYF.

This clonotype has more than one count but fewer than ten. This chain joins TRBV18 and TRBJ1-4, with D perhaps TRBD1 (5 bases). The V gene lost 4 bases and the J gene lost 5 bases, with 8 bases spanning the gap. The CDR3 covers 13 residues. Germline CDR1 KGHSH, CDR2 LQKENI. The DNA of the CDR3 is TGTGCCAGCTCACGCCGGGACAATGAAAAACTGTTTTTT. Translated: CASSRRDNEKLFF.